This T cell receptor beta chain was sequenced during a study of human T cells and chemical hapten exposure. Overall study context: Slight differences in pooled library volume were the main source of varying TCR yields across samples.

Individual cDNA molecules had unique molecular identifiers attached to them by the library. In TCRdb, the RACE reads were re-called with MiXCR into one record per CDR3 protein. Among 300,000 to 450,000 distinct CDR3 sequences listed, 5.1% were seen once. V lost 5 bases, J lost 5 bases, and 18 bases lay in between. CDR3 length: 15 residues. Germline CDR1 PRHDT, CDR2 FYEKMQ (reference sequence). Stated time point: pre-sensitization, week 0. Treatment in this sample: therapeutic diphenylcyclopropenone sensitization with weekly scalp DPC. Alopecia patients deemed DPC-suitable, aged 18 to 70, excluding pregnancy. This clonotype was observed a few times.

The clonotype originates from a woman between 45 and 65 years old with alopecia areata. Some clones in this sample may be carry-over from other donors' samples. The sample here was whole blood, taken in connection with sensitization to the hapten diphenylcyclopropenone (DPC). The chain employs TRBV13 and TRBJ2-5; TRBD1 or TRBD2 may be the D gene (6 bases each). Here the CDR3 DNA reads TGTGCCAGCAGCCCAGGCCCGGGGGCCGTGGAGACCCAGTACTTC. Translating gives CASSPGPGAVETQYF.